This TCR beta chain was identified in a study of shared clonotypes between healthy human individuals. Study context: The study used three CD4 naive, three CD4 memory, two CD8 naive and one CD8 memory plate per donor.

Study results and limitations: Sharing across four donors was highest in naive CD4 (roughly 5%) and lowest in memory CD8 (roughly 0.4%). Naive subsets generally exceeded memory subsets in estimated richness.

V lost 2 bases and J lost 8; bases outside the gene matches: 12. The CDR3 contains 16 residues. Per germline, CDR1 LNHDA and CDR2 SQIVND (reference sequence). On this clone itself: The target antigen is unknown.

Genomic DNA per cell subset filled all wells of several immunoSEQ plates. Sequencing was performed with immunoSEQ multiplex PCR; in TCRdb, only in-frame clones are kept and a portion is missing. The data show about 1.1 million clones, with approximately 80% seen just once and under 0.65% held by the top ten. The V call is TRBV19, the J call TRBJ2-4; TRBD1 matches 7 bases. The source is a man between 18 and 35 years old in good health. Some clones in this sample may be carry-over from other donors' samples. Source material: memory CD4+ T cells from PBMCs. Described subset: CD45RA-negative fraction. The CDR3, as DNA: TGTGCCAGTAGTATACTGAGAGGGGGCGGCCGGTACATTCAGTACTTC. This codes for CASSILRGGGRYIQYF. Supplemented by reference TRBV19 and TRBJ2-4, the full variable domain reads DGGITQSPKYLFRKEGQNVTLSCEQNLNHDAMYWYRQDPGQGLRLIYYSQIVNDFQKGDIAEGYSVSREKKESFPLTVTSAQKNPTAFYLCASSILRGGGRYIQYFGAGTRLSVL.